The 22 T cell receptor beta chains below come from one sample, sequenced in a study of T-cell reconstitution after alpha-beta-depleted transplantation in children (dated by TCRdb to the mid-2010s). The library came from PCR. Sequenced on an Illumina HiSeq 2500. Molecular barcoding was employed in the preparation of TCR libraries, with unique molecular identifiers being used to normalize TCRbeta repertoire quantification. In TCRdb, the public reads were trimmed at Q25 with fastp and aligned with MiXCR, with productive beta chains retained. Each CDR3 protein appears once, grouped with its most common genes and DNA. Across this sample there are hundreds of thousands of distinct CDR3 sequences, with 6.5% to 10% seen only once. The ten largest make up 5% to 7% of the sample. The treatment or condition tag for this specimen amounts to: allogeneic hematopoietic cell transplantation with graft depleted of TCRalphabeta T cells and CD19 B cells.

This specimen was PBMCs, mostly from graft donor cells, taken 180 days after TCRalphabeta/CD19-depleted stem cell transplant. Receptor source: a male patient under 18 who had a stem cell transplant for acute lymphoblastic leukemia, so the T cells may come from the graft donor.

Many counts were recorded for this clonotype. The CDR3 sequence: CATSAHSGLGDEQFF. In DNA, the CDR3 is TGTGCCACCAGTGCCCATAGCGGCCTCGGCGATGAGCAGTTCTTC. This chain connects TRBV24-1 to TRBJ2-1; D is perhaps TRBD2 (6 bases). V lost 5 bases and J lost 8, with 18 bases in between. The germline gives CDR1 KGHDR, CDR2 SFDVKD. The CDR3 spans 15 residues.

With respect to this clonotype: A much larger clonotype is one base distant, so this may be a read error. V and J are TRBV3-1 and TRBJ2-1; D could derive from TRBD1 or TRBD2 (5 bases each). The V end lost 4 bases, the J end lost 5 bases, and 18 bases lay between the germline ends. The CDR3 has 16 amino acids. CDR1 and CDR2 from the germline V gene are LGHDT and YNNKEL (reference sequence). CDR3 sequence: CASSPLRGPANNEQFF. The CDR3, as DNA: TGTGCCAGCAGCCCCCTAAGGGGACCAGCAAACAATGAGCAGTTCTTC.

This clonotype was detected ten times or more. The chain recombines TRBV10-3 with TRBJ2-5; 9 bases line up with TRBD2. CDR1 and CDR2 (germline): ENHRY, SYGVKD. V was pared by 0 bases and J by 2 bases, with 7 bases of the junction left unmatched. The CDR3 is made up of 17 amino acids. The CDR3 nucleotides read TGTGCCATCAGTGAGTCCCCAGCGGGAGGAGGACAAGAGACCCAGTACTTC. This gives the protein CAISESPAGGGQETQYF.

In this sample, this clonotype turned up many times. This chain joins TRBV5-1 and TRBJ2-7, with TRBD1 as a possible D gene (6 bases). The germline V and J ends were trimmed by 4 bases and 0 bases, with 11 bases remaining between them. This CDR3 spans 14 amino acids. CDR1 is SGHRS, CDR2 YFSETQ, per germline. CDR3 protein: CASSNRQVSYEQYF. CDR3 in DNA: TGCGCCAGCAGCAACCGACAGGTCTCCTACGAGCAGTACTTC.

This clonotype was detected many times. The rearrangement uses TRBV11-1 and TRBJ2-1, with D maybe TRBD2 (5 bases). The CDR3 length is 14 residues. Trimming removed 1 base at V and 2 bases at J, with 6 bases between. Germline CDR1 SGHAT, CDR2 FQDESV (reference sequence). The CDR3 DNA follows: TGTGCCAGCAGCTTAGACGGGGCCTACAATGAGCAGTTCTTC. It encodes CASSLDGAYNEQFF.

On this clonotype itself: A much larger clone lies a single base off, so this may be a read error. The rearrangement joins TRBV10-3 to TRBJ2-5, with 7 bases identical to TRBD2. CDR1 and CDR2 (germline): ENHRY, SYGVKD. Trimming cost V 3 bases and J 4 bases; bases outside gene matches: 8. CDR3 size: 15 residues. CDR3 DNA: TGTGCCATCAGTGAAGGGCGGGGGACCCCAGAGACCCAGTACTTC. Translated, it gives CAISEGRGTPETQYF.

This clonotype was recorded once. The chain uses TRBV20-1 and TRBJ1-1, with unresolved D. The V gene lost 0 bases and the J gene lost 1 base, with 6 bases spanning the gap. The CDR3 spans 13 residues. The V gene's germline CDR1 is DFQATT and CDR2 SNEGSKA (reference sequence). The DNA for the CDR3 is TGCAGTGCTAGAGATCTGGCGAACACTGAAGCTTTCTTT. It specifies CSARDLANTEAFF.

This clonotype was recorded at least ten times. The chain is built from TRBV11-2 and TRBJ2-4, with no clear D. Trimming took 3 bases from V and 0 from J, leaving 9 bases between them. The length of the CDR3 is 15 residues. The germline gives CDR1 SGHAT, CDR2 FQNNGV. The CDR3 sequence: CASSLTPLAKNIQYF. The CDR3 DNA reads TGTGCCAGCAGCTTGACACCGCTAGCCAAAAACATTCAGTACTTC.

Points on this clonotype: A much larger clone is a single base away; this may be a read error. The V gene is TRBV14, the J gene TRBJ2-3; the match to TRBD1 covers 7 bases. Germline loops: CDR1 SGHDN, CDR2 FVKESK. There are 15 residues in the CDR3. V lost 4 bases to trimming and J lost 3 bases; unmatched junction nucleotides: 7. CDR3 sequence: CASSPTGLGTDTQYF. CDR3 nucleotides: TGTGCCAGCAGCCCGACAGGGCTCGGGACAGATACGCAGTATTTT. Looking up the rest from reference TRBV14 and TRBJ2-3 gives the full variable domain: EAGVTQFPSHSVIEKGQTVTLRCDPISGHDNLYWYRRVMGKEIKFLLHFVKESKQDESGMPNNRFLAERTGGTYSTLKVQPAELEDSGVYFCASSPTGLGTDTQYFGPGTRLTVL.

This clonotype was recorded many times. The genes are TRBV3-1 and TRBJ2-3; maybe TRBD2 (5 bases). The CDR3 is 15 amino acids. The germline gives CDR1 LGHDT, CDR2 YNNKEL (reference sequence). V lost 5 bases and J 5 bases, leaving 17 bases between the germline ends. The CDR3 nucleotides read TGTGCCAGCAGCGCGTGGCCTAGGGAGAGAGATACGCAGTATTTT. Translating it yields CASSAWPRERDTQYF.

There are many counts of this clonotype. The chain uses TRBV4-2 and TRBJ2-1, with unresolved D. Deletions cut 3 bases from V and 8 bases from J, with 14 bases between. The CDR3 loop spans 14 amino acids. Germline CDR1 and CDR2: LGHNA and YNFKEQ. CDR3 DNA: TGTGCCAGCAGCCAGTTTATAGGGTTTGATGAGCAGTTCTTC. Translation: CASSQFIGFDEQFF.

This clonotype showed up just once. This clone may be a read error of a much larger clone one base away. The V gene is TRBV20-1, the J gene TRBJ2-7, with 8 nucleotides matching TRBD2. Germline assignment: CDR1 DFQATT and CDR2 SNEGSKA (reference sequence). The CDR3 extends over 16 amino acids. CDR3 sequence: CSARDRAGDFSYKQYF. As DNA, the CDR3 is TGCAGTGCTAGAGATCGAGCGGGAGACTTCTCCTACAAGCAGTACTTC.

This clonotype was recorded at least ten times. The chain recombines TRBV20-1 with TRBJ2-3; TRBD2 aligns across 8 bases. CDR1 DFQATT and CDR2 SNEGSKA come from the germline V gene (reference sequence). The J segment lost 3 bases and the V segment lost 1 base, leaving 9 bases of the junction unmatched. The CDR3 totals 16 residues. The CDR3 coding sequence is TGCAGTGCTAGAGGCAAAATCCGGGGGGGTACAGATACGCAGTATTTT. As protein: CSARGKIRGGTDTQYF.

This clonotype appeared a few times. The V gene is TRBV19, the J gene TRBJ2-5, with a tentative D call TRBD1 (5 bases). The CDR3 has 12 residues. Germline-derived CDR1 and CDR2 are LNHDA and SQIVND (reference sequence). Trimming removed 3 bases at V and 4 bases at J, with 6 bases between. CDR3 loop: CASSIQGETQYF. The CDR3 bases are TGTGCCAGTAGTATCCAGGGAGAGACCCAGTACTTC. Full variable domain (remainder filled in from reference TRBV19 and TRBJ2-5): DGGITQSPKYLFRKEGQNVTLSCEQNLNHDAMYWYRQDPGQGLRLIYYSQIVNDFQKGDIAEGYSVSREKKESFPLTVTSAQKNPTAFYLCASSIQGETQYFGPGTRLLVL.

This clonotype was recorded many times. This chain links TRBV12-3 or TRBV12-4 with TRBJ2-7; D is unclear. The CDR3 is made up of 12 amino acids. The V gene lost 5 bases and the J gene lost 5 bases, with 10 bases spanning the gap. This CDR3 reads CASSRTADEQYF. CDR3 bases: TGTGCCAGCAGTAGAACGGCGGACGAGCAGTACTTC.

This clonotype was seen a single time. V usage is TRBV29-1 and J usage is TRBJ2-3; possibly TRBD1 for D (5 bases). This CDR3 region has 15 residues. Germline CDR1 and CDR2: SQVTM and ANQGSEA. The V and J ends lost 3 bases and 1 base respectively, with 14 bases between them. CDR3 nucleotides: TGCAGCGTTGATAGGCAGGGATGGGGCACAGATACGCAGTATTTT. It encodes CSVDRQGWGTDTQYF.

The sample holds many counts of this clonotype. The V and J genes are TRBV10-3 and TRBJ2-7; TRBD1 is a possible D gene (5 bases). The length of the CDR3 is 15 residues. Germline lookup yields CDR1 ENHRY and CDR2 SYGVKD. Trimming cost V 0 bases and J 2 bases, with 11 bases left between them. DNA for the CDR3: TGTGCCATCAGTGAGTCTTCAGACAGTACCTACGAGCAGTACTTC. Its protein is CAISESSDSTYEQYF.

The chain is built from TRBV5-4 and TRBJ2-5; perhaps TRBD2 as D (5 bases). Germline loops: CDR1 SGHNT, CDR2 YYREEE (reference sequence). Trimming took 4 bases from V and 5 from J, leaving 21 bases between them. This CDR3 has 16 residues. For the CDR3, the DNA is TGTGCCAGCAGCCCCAACCATAGGACTCCAGTGGAGACCCAGTACTTC. Amino acid sequence: CASSPNHRTPVETQYF.

Ten or more counts support this clonotype. The chain employs TRBV4-1 and TRBJ2-6; no clear D gene. The CDR3 contains 17 residues. Germline V lookup: CDR1 MGHRA, CDR2 YSYEKL. Trimming stripped 3 bases from V and 2 bases from J, with 14 bases between. The CDR3, as DNA: TGCGCCAGCAGCCATGACCCTAAGGGCACTGGGGCCAACGTCCTGACTTTC. This translates into CASSHDPKGTGANVLTF.

This clonotype was picked up many times. The rearrangement uses TRBV11-2 and TRBJ1-4; TRBD1 matches at 8 bases. J gave up 7 bases and V 0 bases, and 13 bases lay outside the gene matches. The CDR3 spans 18 residues. Germline-derived CDR1 and CDR2 are SGHAT and FQNNGV. The CDR3 bases are TGTGCCAGCAGCTTAGACGCATGGACAGGGAAGATAGGTGAAAAACTGTTTTTT. Translated: CASSLDAWTGKIGEKLFF.

This clonotype was picked up many times. V is TRBV20-1 and J is TRBJ2-1; 8 bases line up with TRBD1. The CDR3 totals 13 residues. Germline V lookup: CDR1 DFQATT, CDR2 SNEGSKA (reference sequence). The V segment lost 6 bases and the J segment 7 bases; nucleotides outside the gene matches: 8. CDR3 sequence reads: CSAGQGTDNEQFF. The CDR3 nucleotides read TGCAGTGCAGGACAGGGTACCGATAATGAGCAGTTCTTC.

The V gene is TRBV5-1, the J gene TRBJ2-1; 16 bases align to TRBD2. In germline, CDR1 is SGHRS, CDR2 YFSETQ. This CDR3 has 16 amino acids. V lost 1 base and J lost 8; bases outside the gene matches: 3. The CDR3, as DNA: TGCGCCAGCAGCTTGCCGGGACTAGCGGGAGGGGATGAGCAGTTCTTC. This gives the protein CASSLPGLAGGDEQFF.